These 12 T cell receptor beta chains originate from one sample sequenced in a study of T cells after yellow fever vaccination. TCRdb reprocessed the 5' RACE reads via MiXCR and lists one record per CDR3 protein. The sample has around 310,000 distinct CDR3 sequences, approximately 4% seen once. Sequenced here: PBMCs, sampled 5 days after the yellow fever booster vaccination. These receptors were obtained from a young man who received the YFV17D yellow fever vaccine.

The rearrangement links TRBV12-3 or TRBV12-4 to TRBJ2-2; D not certain. The CDR3 contains 12 residues. The CDR3 nucleotides are TGTGCGATAGACCGTCGCACCGGGGAGCTGTTTTTT. Amino acids: CAIDRRTGELFF.

Ten or more counts support this clonotype. The chain combines TRBV6-5 with TRBJ1-2, with TRBD1 as a possible D gene (5 bases). Germline V gives CDR1 MNHEY, CDR2 SVGAGI. The CDR3 consists of 15 residues. The V end was cut by 3 bases, the J end by 4 bases, with 15 bases between. The CDR3 DNA sequence: TGTGCCAGCAGTTATATGGCAGGCGGGGGCTATGGCTACACCTTC. Its translation: CASSYMAGGGYGYTF.

This clonotype was found a few times. CDR3 sequence: CASSRGEGLIGETQYF. Here the CDR3 DNA reads TGTGCCAGCAGCCGGGGAGAGGGCCTTATCGGGGAGACCCAGTACTTC. V usage is TRBV4-2 and J usage is TRBJ2-5; perhaps TRBD2 as D (5 bases). V lost 4 bases to trimming and J lost 5 bases, with 20 bases between them. The CDR3 runs to 16 residues. CDR1 is LGHNA and CDR2 is YNFKEQ in the germline V gene.

This clonotype has more than one count but fewer than ten. The rearrangement links TRBV7-9 to TRBJ2-1; no definite D call. Germline V gene data show CDR1 as SEHNR and CDR2 as FQNEAQ (reference sequence). Between the trimmed V and J ends, which lost 10 bases and 0 bases, there was a span of 10 bases. This CDR3 is 13 amino acids long. Here the CDR3 reads CATPTSSYNEQFF. CDR3 bases: TGTGCCACCCCGACGAGCTCCTACAATGAGCAGTTCTTC.

This clonotype was observed a few times. The chain employs TRBV6-2 or TRBV6-3 and TRBJ1-6; TRBD1 matches at 8 bases. The CDR3 length is 16 residues. The junction had 12 bases not matched to a gene; V was cut back by 5 bases and J by 9 bases. Germline V gene sequence: CDR1 MNHEY, CDR2 SVGEGT. The CDR3 DNA sequence: TGTGCCAGCAGTAAACCTCCGGGACAGGATCGTTCACCCCTCCACTTT. Amino acids: CASSKPPGQDRSPLHF.

The J gene is TRBJ1-3, the V gene TRBV5-1; D gene uncertain. CDR1 is SGHRS and CDR2 is YFSETQ in the germline V gene. V lost 8 bases and J 4 bases, leaving 16 bases between the germline ends. This CDR3 comprises 14 residues. CDR3 DNA: TGCGCCAGGACGGATCTGAGGAAAGGAAACACCATATATTTT. This translates into CARTDLRKGNTIYF.

The gene calls are TRBV19 and TRBJ2-6; tentative D call: TRBD1 (5 bases). V was trimmed by 6 bases and J by 0 bases, leaving 12 bases between them. The germline V gene has CDR1 LNHDA and CDR2 SQIVND (reference sequence). CDR3 length equals 16 residues. CDR3 DNA: TGTGCCAGTAGACCCACAGGAACCTCTGGGGCCAACGTCCTGACTTTC. It translates to CASRPTGTSGANVLTF.

The chain employs TRBV6-5 and TRBJ1-2; D is uncertain. The germline V gene encodes CDR1 MNHEY and CDR2 SVGAGI. The CDR3 has 14 amino acids. The V end lost 2 bases, the J end lost 2 bases, and 9 bases lay between the germline ends. As DNA, the CDR3 is TGTGCCAGCAGTTACGGAAGGGTCAACTATGGCTACACCTTC. Encoded protein: CASSYGRVNYGYTF.

The chain links TRBV29-1 to TRBJ2-1; D unresolved. The CDR3 extends over 12 amino acids. With 6 bases removed from V and 3 bases from J, the gap between germline ends came to 9 bases. From germline, CDR1 is SQVTM and CDR2 ANQGSEA. CDR3 protein: CSVHSIYNEQFF. CDR3 DNA sequence: TGCAGCGTGCACAGTATCTACAATGAGCAGTTCTTC.

This clonotype was counted a few times. J is TRBJ2-7 and V is TRBV20-1; no definite D call. Trimming left V 0 bases short and J 3 bases short, with 9 bases between. CDR1 is DFQATT and CDR2 is SNEGSKA in the germline V gene (reference sequence). The length of the CDR3 is 13 residues. CDR3 nucleotides: TGCAGTGCTAGAGATACGATATACTACGAGCAGTACTTC. Protein sequence: CSARDTIYYEQYF.

The chain carries TRBV5-1 and TRBJ2-3; D possibly corresponds to TRBD1 (5 bases). Germline CDR1 is SGHRS and CDR2 is YFSETQ. This CDR3 has 15 residues. The V end was cut by 2 bases, the J end by 0 bases, with 10 bases between. The CDR3 DNA reads as TGCGCCAGCAGCTTAAGACAGACTAGCACAGATACGCAGTATTTT. Translating it yields CASSLRQTSTDTQYF.

The rearrangement joins TRBV24-1 to TRBJ2-1; D unclear. This CDR3 is 14 amino acids long. Trimming removed 5 bases at V and 10 bases at J, with 17 bases between. Germline assignment: CDR1 KGHDR and CDR2 SFDVKD. The CDR3 sequence: CATSGAQDRSEQFF. In nucleotides, the CDR3 is TGTGCCACCAGTGGAGCTCAGGACCGTAGCGAGCAGTTCTTC.